This is a list of T cell receptor beta chains from one sample in a study of PD-1 blockade in classical Hodgkin lymphoma. TCRdb keeps only in-frame clones here, not all; method: immunoSEQ multiplex PCR. The sample lists under 95,000 clones, under 95% occurring once. Material: peripheral blood mononuclear cells (PBMCs), obtained at baseline. These receptors all come from a human donor with classical Hodgkin lymphoma. Both conserved end residues are part of each CDR3. The size entry is marked missing in some rows and otherwise reads once, few, many or a size class.

v_gene,len,abundance,CDR3aa
TRBV7-9,17,NA,CASSLIAGQGGNQPQHF
TRBV5-1,17,NA,CASSSPWGAAYDYEQYF
TRBV9,15,many,CASSAGTQSGNEQFF
TRBV7-9,13,NA,CASSLVSSYEQYF
TRBV9,15,NA,CASSIDSENTGELFF
TRBV6-5,15,NA,CASSYSKGNTGELFF
TRBV7-2,16,NA,CASSLDVGQASNEQFF
TRBV9,15,NA,CASSTDSGGVDEQYF
TRBV7-7,15,NA,CASSPGQASTDTQYF
TRBV5-1,15,NA,CASSSYETGVYEQYF
TRBV27,17,once,CASIKVPSPSGTETQYF